This T cell receptor (beta chain) emerged from a study of identical twins. General study results and limits: Findings depended on cross-sectional statistics rather than tracking the same donors.

TCRdb reprocessed the 5' RACE reads via MiXCR and lists one record per CDR3 protein. This sample has 130,000 to 150,000 distinct CDR3 sequences; 3.5% occur once, and the top ten carry about 7.8%. This clonotype was seen ten or more times. Its antigen is unidentified. This CDR3 is 14 amino acids long. Trimming pared 5 bases from V and 0 bases from J, leaving 11 bases between. Germline values: CDR1 GTSNPN, CDR2 SVGIG (reference sequence). The genes are TRBV30 and TRBJ1-3; tentative D call: TRBD1 (6 bases). The TCR originated in a man younger than 35 in good health. The source material was memory T cells sorted from blood. CDR3 sequence: CAWGWTVSGNTIYF. The DNA for the CDR3 is TGTGCCTGGGGATGGACAGTCTCTGGAAACACCATATATTTT.